This T cell receptor beta chain was found in a study of OX40 agonist ivuxolimab in advanced cancers. Turning to this clone: Its matching antigen is unknown.

Generated by immunoSEQ multiplex PCR, the TCRdb table keeps only in-frame clones and is missing some. The sample carries roughly 69,000 clones, approximately 91% recorded once. CDR1 and CDR2 from the germline V gene are ENHRY and SYGVKD. This CDR3 contains 14 residues. The V and J ends lost 4 bases and 0 bases respectively, with 10 bases between them. Notes on the study in general: CD8+ T cells were the subset that, on average, had more expanded clones than CD4+. At doses 0.1 to 3.0 mg/kg, CD4+ and CD8+ clones expanded.

Patients who had autoimmune disease history or got systemic immunosuppression were left out. This TCR derives from an adult with an advanced solid tumor such as melanoma, head and neck, liver or kidney cancer. This specimen consisted of CD4+ or CD8+ T cells sorted from blood, obtained in a trial of the OX40 agonist ivuxolimab. V gene TRBV10-3 combines with J gene TRBJ2-7; perhaps TRBD1 as D (6 bases). The CDR3 loop reads CAISGGQSSYEQYV. In DNA, the CDR3 is TGTGCCATCAGTGGAGGACAGAGCTCCTACGAGCAGTACGTC.